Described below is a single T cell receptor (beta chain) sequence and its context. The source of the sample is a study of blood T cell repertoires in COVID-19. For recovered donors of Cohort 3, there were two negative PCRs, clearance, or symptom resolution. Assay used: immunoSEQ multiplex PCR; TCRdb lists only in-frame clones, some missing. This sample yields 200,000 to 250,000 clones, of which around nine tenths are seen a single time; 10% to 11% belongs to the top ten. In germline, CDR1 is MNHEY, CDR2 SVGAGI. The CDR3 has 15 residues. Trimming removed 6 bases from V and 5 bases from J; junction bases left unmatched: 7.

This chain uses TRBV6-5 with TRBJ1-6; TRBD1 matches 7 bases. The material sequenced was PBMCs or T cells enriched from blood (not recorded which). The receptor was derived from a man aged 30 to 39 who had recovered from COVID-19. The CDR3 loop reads CASSSTGTDNSPLHF. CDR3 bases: TGTGCCAGCAGCTCTACCGGGACAGATAATTCACCCCTCCACTTT.